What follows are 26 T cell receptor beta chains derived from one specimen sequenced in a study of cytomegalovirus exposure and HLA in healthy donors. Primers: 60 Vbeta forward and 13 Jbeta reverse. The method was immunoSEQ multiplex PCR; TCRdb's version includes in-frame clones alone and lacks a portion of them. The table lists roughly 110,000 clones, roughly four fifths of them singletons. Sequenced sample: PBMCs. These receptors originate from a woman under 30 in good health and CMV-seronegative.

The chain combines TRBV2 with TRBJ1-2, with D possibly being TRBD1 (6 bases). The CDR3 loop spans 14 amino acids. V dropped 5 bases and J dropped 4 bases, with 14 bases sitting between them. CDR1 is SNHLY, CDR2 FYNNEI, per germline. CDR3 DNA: TGTGCCAGCAGTCAACTAGGACAGACCTATGGCTACACCTTC. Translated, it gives CASSQLGQTYGYTF.

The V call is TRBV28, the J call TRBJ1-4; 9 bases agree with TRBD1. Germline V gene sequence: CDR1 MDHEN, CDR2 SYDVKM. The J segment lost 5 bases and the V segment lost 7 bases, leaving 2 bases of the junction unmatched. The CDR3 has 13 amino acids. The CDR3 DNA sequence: TGTGCCAGCATTGACAGGGGGAATGAAAAACTGTTTTTT. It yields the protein CASIDRGNEKLFF.

In DNA form, the CDR3 reads TGTGCCAGCAGCTTGGCGGGGGGCATTCAGTACTTC. Amino acids: CASSLAGGIQYF. The chain carries TRBV7-6 and TRBJ2-4; 8 bases line up with TRBD2. The junction had 1 base not matched to a gene; V was cut back by 3 bases and J by 9 bases. The CDR3 is 12 amino acids. Per germline, CDR1 SGHVS and CDR2 FNYEAQ.

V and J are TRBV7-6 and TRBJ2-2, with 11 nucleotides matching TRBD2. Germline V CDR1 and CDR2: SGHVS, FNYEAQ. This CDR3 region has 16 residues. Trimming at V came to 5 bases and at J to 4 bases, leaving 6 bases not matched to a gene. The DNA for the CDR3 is TGTGCCAGCAGCCCGTTTAGCGGGAGGGCCACCGGGGAGCTGTTTTTT. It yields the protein CASSPFSGRATGELFF.

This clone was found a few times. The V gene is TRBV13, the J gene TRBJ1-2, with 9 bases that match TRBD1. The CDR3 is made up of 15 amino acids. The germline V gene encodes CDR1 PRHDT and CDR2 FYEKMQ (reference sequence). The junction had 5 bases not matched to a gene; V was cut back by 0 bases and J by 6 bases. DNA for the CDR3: TGTGCCAGCAGCTTAGGGGGACAGGGAATGGATGGCTACACCTTC. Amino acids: CASSLGGQGMDGYTF.

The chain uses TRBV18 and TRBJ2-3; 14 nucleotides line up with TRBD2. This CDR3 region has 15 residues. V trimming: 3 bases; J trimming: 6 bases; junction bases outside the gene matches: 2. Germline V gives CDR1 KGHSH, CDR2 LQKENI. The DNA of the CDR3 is TGTGCCAGCTCACCGACTAGCGGGAGGGGCGATACGCAGTATTTT. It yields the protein CASSPTSGRGDTQYF.

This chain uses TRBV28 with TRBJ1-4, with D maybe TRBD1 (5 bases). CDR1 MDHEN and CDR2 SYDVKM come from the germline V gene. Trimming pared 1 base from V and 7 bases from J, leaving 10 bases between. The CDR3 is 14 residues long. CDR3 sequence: CASSLLGGFEKLFF. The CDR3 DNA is TGTGCCAGCAGTTTATTGGGGGGGTTTGAAAAACTGTTTTTT.

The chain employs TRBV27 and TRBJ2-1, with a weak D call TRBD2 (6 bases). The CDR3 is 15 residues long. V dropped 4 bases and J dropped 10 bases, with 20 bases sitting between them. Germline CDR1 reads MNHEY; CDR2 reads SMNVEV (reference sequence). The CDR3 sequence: CASSSAGRSGREQFF. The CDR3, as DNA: TGTGCCAGCAGTTCCGCAGGGAGGTCTGGTAGGGAGCAGTTCTTC.

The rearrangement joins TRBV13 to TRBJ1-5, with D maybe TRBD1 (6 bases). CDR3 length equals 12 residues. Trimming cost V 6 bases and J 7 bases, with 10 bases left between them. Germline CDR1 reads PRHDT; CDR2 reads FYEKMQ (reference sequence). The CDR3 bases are TGTGCCAGCAGTTCAGGGGCGCAGCCCCAGCATTTT. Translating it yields CASSSGAQPQHF.

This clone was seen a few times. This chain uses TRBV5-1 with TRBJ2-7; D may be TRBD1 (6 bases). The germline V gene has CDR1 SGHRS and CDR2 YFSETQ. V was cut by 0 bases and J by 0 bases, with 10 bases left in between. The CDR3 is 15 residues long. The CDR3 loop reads CASSLEGQSSYEQYV. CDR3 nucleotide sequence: TGCGCCAGCAGCTTGGAAGGACAGTCCTCCTACGAGCAGTACGTC.

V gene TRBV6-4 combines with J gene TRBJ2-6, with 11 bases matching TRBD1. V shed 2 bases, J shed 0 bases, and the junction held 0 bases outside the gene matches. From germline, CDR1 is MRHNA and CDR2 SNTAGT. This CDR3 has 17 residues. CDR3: CASSDGTGGSGANVLTF. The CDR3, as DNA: TGTGCCAGCAGTGACGGGACAGGGGGCTCTGGGGCCAACGTCCTGACTTTC.

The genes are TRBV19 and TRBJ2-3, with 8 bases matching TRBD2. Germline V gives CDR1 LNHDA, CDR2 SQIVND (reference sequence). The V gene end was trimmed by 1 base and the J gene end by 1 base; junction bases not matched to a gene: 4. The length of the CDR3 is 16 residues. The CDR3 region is CASSIAGGLGTDTQYF. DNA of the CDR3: TGTGCCAGTAGTATAGCGGGAGGGCTTGGCACAGATACGCAGTATTTT.

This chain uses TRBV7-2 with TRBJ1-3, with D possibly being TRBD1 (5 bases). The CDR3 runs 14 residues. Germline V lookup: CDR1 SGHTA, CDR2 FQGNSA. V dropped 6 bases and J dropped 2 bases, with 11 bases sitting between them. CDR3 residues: CASSSSGTGNTIYF. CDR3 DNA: TGTGCCAGCAGTTCATCAGGGACTGGAAACACCATATATTTT.

CDR3 sequence: CATSGRWAGHEPQHF. The CDR3 nucleotides read TGTGCCACCAGCGGTCGATGGGCGGGTCATGAGCCCCAGCATTTT. This sequence joins TRBV15 and TRBJ1-5; unclear D gene. The germline V gene encodes CDR1 LNHNV and CDR2 YYDKDF (reference sequence). Trimming left V 5 bases short and J 8 bases short, with 19 bases between. The CDR3 loop spans 15 amino acids.

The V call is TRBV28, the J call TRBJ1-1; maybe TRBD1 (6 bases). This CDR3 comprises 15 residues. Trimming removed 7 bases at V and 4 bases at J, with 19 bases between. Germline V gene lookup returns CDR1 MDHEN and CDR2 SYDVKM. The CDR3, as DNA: TGTGCCAGCACTCCCGAGCCAGGGGCCGTCACTGAAGCTTTCTTT. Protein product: CASTPEPGAVTEAFF.

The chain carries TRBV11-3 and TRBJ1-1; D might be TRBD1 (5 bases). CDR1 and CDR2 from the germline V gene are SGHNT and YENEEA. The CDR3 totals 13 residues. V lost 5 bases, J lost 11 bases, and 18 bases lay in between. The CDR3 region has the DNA TGTGCCAGCAGCACTCGGGACTTCCAGAGGGCTTTCTTT. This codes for CASSTRDFQRAFF.

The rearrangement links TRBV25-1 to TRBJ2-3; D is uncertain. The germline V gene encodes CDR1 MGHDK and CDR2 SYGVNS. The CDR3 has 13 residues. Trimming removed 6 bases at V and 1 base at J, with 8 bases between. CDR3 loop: CASSRYGTDTQYF. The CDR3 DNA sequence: TGTGCCAGCAGCCGCTACGGCACAGATACGCAGTATTTT.

The CDR3 region has the DNA TGTGCCAGCAGTACCGGGACAGGGTTCTATGGCTACACCTTC. Translated, it gives CASSTGTGFYGYTF. This sequence joins TRBV2 and TRBJ1-2; the match to TRBD1 covers 9 bases. The V gene end was trimmed by 5 bases and the J gene end by 4 bases; junction bases not matched to a gene: 5. The CDR3 is 14 residues long. Per the germline V gene, CDR1 is SNHLY and CDR2 is FYNNEI.

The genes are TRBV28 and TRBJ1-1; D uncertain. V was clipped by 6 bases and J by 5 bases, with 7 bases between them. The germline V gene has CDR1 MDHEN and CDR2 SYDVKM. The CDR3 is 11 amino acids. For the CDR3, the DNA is TGTGCCAGCAGCCGCGGGACTGAAGCTTTCTTT. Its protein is CASSRGTEAFF.

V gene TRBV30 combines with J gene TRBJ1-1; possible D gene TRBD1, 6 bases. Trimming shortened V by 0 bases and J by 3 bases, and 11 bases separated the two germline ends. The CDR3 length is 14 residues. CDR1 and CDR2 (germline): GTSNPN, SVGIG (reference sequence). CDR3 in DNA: TGTGCCTGGAGTGTGGGGGCCGGGGACACTGAAGCTTTCTTT. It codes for CAWSVGAGDTEAFF.

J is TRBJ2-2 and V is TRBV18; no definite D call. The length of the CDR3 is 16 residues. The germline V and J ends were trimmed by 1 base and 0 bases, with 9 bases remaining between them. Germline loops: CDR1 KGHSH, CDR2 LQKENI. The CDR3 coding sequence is TGTGCCAGCTCACCACTGGAACAGACGAACACCGGGGAGCTGTTTTTT. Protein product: CASSPLEQTNTGELFF.

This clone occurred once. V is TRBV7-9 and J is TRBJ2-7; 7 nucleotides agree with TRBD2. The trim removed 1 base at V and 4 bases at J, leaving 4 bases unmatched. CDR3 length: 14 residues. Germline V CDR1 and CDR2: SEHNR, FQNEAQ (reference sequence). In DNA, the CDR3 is TGTGCCAGCAGCTTAGAGCGGGGTTCTTACGAGCAGTACGTC. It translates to CASSLERGSYEQYV.

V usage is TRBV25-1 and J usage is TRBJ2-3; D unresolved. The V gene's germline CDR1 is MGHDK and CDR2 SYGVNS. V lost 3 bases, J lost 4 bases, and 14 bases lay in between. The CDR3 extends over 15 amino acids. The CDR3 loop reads CASSESTGGPDTQYF. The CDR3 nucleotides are TGTGCCAGCAGTGAGAGTACCGGTGGGCCAGATACGCAGTATTTT.

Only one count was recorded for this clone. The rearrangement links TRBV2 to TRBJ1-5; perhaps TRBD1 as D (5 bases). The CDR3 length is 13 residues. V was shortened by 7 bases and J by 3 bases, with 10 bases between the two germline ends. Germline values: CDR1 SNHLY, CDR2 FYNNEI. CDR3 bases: TGTGCCAGCACGTGGGACTACAATCAGCCCCAGCATTTT. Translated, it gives CASTWDYNQPQHF.

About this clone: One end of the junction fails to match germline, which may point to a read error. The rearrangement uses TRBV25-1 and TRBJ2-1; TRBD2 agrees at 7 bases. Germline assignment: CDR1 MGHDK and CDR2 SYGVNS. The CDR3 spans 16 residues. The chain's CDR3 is CASSVTLANPYNEQFF. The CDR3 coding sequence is TGTGCCAGTAGTGTCACACTAGCGAATCCCTACAATGAGCAGTTCTTC.

The CDR3 nucleotides are TGTGCCAGCAGCATGGGACAGTTTGGGAATGAGCAGTTCTTC. Translating gives CASSMGQFGNEQFF. V and J are TRBV6-1 and TRBJ2-1; 7 positions match TRBD1. The length of the CDR3 is 14 residues. Germline-derived CDR1 and CDR2 are MNHNS and SASEGT. With V trimmed by 6 bases and J by 7 bases, 9 bases remained unmatched.